This T cell receptor beta chain is from a study of CD8+CD57+ T cells in acquired aplastic anemia. By flow cytometry, patients selected for sequencing had shown an expansion of CD8+CD57+ cells. Per the germline V gene, CDR1 is ENHRY and CDR2 is SYGVKD. CDR3 length: 14 residues. V lost 4 bases to trimming and J lost 4 bases, with 14 bases between them. Researchers used genomic DNA as the template to profile TCR beta VDJ and CDR3. TCRdb re-called the reads through MiXCR, storing one row per CDR3 protein. Seen here are under 200,000 distinct CDR3 sequences, roughly 48% observed once, and the top ten hold 2.5% to 3%.

This sequence joins TRBV10-3 and TRBJ2-7; D may be TRBD2 (6 bases). Sequencing was carried out using sorted CD4+, CD8+, or CD8+CD57+ T cells (not recorded which) from PBMCs. The sequence was obtained from a human donor with aplastic anemia. CDR3 nucleotides: TGTGCCATCAGTGTTTGGCGGGGCCCTTACGAGCAGTACTTC. It yields the protein CAISVWRGPYEQYF.